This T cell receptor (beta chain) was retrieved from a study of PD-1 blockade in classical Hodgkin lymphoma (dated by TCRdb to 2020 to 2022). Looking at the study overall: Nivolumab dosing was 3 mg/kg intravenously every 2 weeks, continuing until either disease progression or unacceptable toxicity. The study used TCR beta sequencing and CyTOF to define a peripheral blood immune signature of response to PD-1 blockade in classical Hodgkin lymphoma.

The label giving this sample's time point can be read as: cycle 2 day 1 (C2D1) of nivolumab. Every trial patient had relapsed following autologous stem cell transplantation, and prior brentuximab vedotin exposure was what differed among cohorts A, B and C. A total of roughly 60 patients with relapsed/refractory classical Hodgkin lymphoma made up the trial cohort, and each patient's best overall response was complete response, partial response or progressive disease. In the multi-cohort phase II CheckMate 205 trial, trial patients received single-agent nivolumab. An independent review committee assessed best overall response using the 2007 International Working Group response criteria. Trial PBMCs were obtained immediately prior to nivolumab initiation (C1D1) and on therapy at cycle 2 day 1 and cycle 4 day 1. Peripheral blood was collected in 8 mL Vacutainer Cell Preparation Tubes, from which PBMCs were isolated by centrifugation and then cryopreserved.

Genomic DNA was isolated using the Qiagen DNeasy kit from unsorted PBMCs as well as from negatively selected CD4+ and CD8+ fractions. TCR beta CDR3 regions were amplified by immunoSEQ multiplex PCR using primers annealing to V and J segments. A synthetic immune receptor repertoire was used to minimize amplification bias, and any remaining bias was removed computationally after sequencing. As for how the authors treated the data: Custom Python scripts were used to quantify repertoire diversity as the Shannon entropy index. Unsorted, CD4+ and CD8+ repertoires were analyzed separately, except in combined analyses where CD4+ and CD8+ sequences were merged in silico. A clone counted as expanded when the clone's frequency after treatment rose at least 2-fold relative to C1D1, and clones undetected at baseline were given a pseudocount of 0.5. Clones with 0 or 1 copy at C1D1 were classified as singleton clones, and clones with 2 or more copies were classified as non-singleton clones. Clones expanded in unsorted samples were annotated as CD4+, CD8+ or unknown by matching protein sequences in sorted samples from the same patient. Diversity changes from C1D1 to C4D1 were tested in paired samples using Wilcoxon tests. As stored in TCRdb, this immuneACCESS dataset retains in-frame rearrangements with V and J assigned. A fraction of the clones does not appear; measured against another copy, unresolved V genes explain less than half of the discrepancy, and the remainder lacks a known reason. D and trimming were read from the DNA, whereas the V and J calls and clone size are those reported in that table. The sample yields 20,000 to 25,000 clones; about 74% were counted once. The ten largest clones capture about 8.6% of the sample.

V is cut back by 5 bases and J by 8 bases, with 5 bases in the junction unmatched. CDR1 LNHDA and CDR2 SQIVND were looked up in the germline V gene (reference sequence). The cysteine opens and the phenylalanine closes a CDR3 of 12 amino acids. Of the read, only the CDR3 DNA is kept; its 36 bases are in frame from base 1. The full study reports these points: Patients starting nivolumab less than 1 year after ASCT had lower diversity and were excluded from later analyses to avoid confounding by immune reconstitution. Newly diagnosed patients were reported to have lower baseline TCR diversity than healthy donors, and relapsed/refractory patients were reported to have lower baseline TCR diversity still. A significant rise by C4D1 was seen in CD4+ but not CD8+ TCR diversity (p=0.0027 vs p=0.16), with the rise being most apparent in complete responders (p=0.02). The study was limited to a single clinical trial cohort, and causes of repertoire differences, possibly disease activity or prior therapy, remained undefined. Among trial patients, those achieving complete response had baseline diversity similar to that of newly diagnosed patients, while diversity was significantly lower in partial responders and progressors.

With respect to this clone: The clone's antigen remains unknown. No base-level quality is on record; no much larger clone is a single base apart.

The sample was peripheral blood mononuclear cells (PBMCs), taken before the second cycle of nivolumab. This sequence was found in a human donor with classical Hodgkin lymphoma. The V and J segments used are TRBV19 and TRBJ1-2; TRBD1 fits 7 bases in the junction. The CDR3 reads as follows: CASSPYRGGYTF. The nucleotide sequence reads TGTGCCAGTAGTCCATACAGGGGAGGCTACACCTTC.